These 10 T cell receptor beta chains were all obtained from the same sample, sequenced in a study of tumor and adjacent non-tumor tissue in lung cancer. The library came from three nested PCR rounds adapted from ARM-PCR protocols. Using its own MiXCR run on the multiplex PCR reads, TCRdb lists one record per CDR3 protein. This table has under 250,000 distinct CDR3 sequences, 71% appearing once. No cell sorting was done before RNA was extracted from the tissue. The source material was lung tumor tissue. Receptor source: a man in his sixties with non-small cell lung cancer.

The genes are TRBV5-5 and TRBJ2-5; 9 nucleotides align to TRBD1. From germline, CDR1 is SGHKS and CDR2 YYEKEE (reference sequence). The CDR3 has 15 amino acids. The J segment lost 1 base and the V segment lost 9 bases, leaving 10 bases of the junction unmatched. The CDR3 sequence is CAISRTGDFQETQYF. The DNA of the CDR3 is TGTGCCATTAGTAGGACAGGGGATTTCCAAGAGACCCAGTACTTC.

Points on this clonotype: Given a much more abundant clone one base away, this may be a read error. This chain joins TRBV20-1 and TRBJ2-7, with TRBD1 matching 8 bases. Trimming at V came to 6 bases and at J to 3 bases, leaving 13 bases not matched to a gene. The CDR3 loop spans 15 amino acids. Per germline, CDR1 DFQATT and CDR2 SNEGSKA (reference sequence). CDR3 nucleotides: TGCAGTGCCCGGAGTTTCGGGACAGGAGACTACGAGCAGTACTTC. Protein: CSARSFGTGDYEQYF.

V usage is TRBV6-5 and J usage is TRBJ2-2; D could derive from TRBD1 or TRBD2 (5 bases each). The CDR3 is made up of 14 amino acids. The V gene lost 4 bases and the J gene lost 8 bases, with 14 bases spanning the gap. CDR1 is MNHEY, CDR2 SVGAGI, per germline. The CDR3 reads CASSFRDHLGELFF. The CDR3 region has the DNA TGTGCCAGCAGTTTCCGGGACCATCTTGGGGAGCTGTTTTTT.

Only one count was recorded for this clonotype. A much larger clone lies a single base off, so this may be a read error. This sequence joins TRBV5-5 and TRBJ2-3, with D uncertain. Germline CDR1 reads SGHKS; CDR2 reads YYEKEE (reference sequence). The CDR3 has 15 residues. V shed 4 bases and J shed 0 bases, with 12 bases lying between them. The CDR3 DNA reads TGTGCCAGCAGCCCAAGTGCGGCTAGCACAGATACGCAGTATTTT. This translates into CASSPSAASTDTQYF. The variable domain in full, with the rest retrieved from reference TRBV5-5 and TRBJ2-3, is DAGVTQSPTHLIKTRGQQVTLRCSPISGHKSVSWYQQVLGQGPQFIFQYYEKEERGRGNFPDRFSARQFPNYSSELNVNALLLGDSALYLCASSPSAASTDTQYFGPGTRLTVL.

Remarks on this clonotype: In this CDR3 the conserved last residue, phenylalanine or tryptophan, is missing, so a read error is likely. The rearrangement links TRBV11-2 to TRBJ2-1; 7 nucleotides line up with TRBD1. The CDR3 totals 15 residues. Germline trimming cut 6 bases from V and 0 bases from J; bases unmatched to any gene: 5. Germline CDR1 reads SGHAT; CDR2 reads FQNNGV. The CDR3 loop reads CASSSGTDSYNEQFL. DNA for the CDR3: TGTGCCAGCAGTTCTGGGACAGACTCCTACAATGAGCAGTTCCTC.

The V and J genes are TRBV6-1 and TRBJ1-2, with D hard to call. Germline V gene sequence: CDR1 MNHNS, CDR2 SASEGT. Trimming removed 5 bases at V and 8 bases at J, with 18 bases between. The CDR3 is made up of 14 amino acids. The CDR3 protein is CASSPQGWAEGYTF. CDR3 sequence (DNA): TGTGCCAGCAGTCCCCAAGGATGGGCGGAAGGCTACACCTTC.

On this clonotype itself: A much larger clone lies one base from this, so it may be a read error. The chain couples TRBV20-1 to TRBJ2-5; D gene unclear. The CDR3 totals 14 residues. CDR1 is DFQATT, CDR2 SNEGSKA, per germline (reference sequence). In DNA form, the CDR3 reads TGCAATGCTAGAGATCGGCTCCTCCAAGAGACCCAGTACTTC. Residues: CNARDRLLQETQYF.

As for this clonotype: At one end, the junction sequence differs from germline, possibly due to a read error. The genes are TRBV10-1 and TRBJ2-1; D gene uncertain. The CDR3 has 13 amino acids. Germline V lookup: CDR1 WNHNN, CDR2 SYGVQD (reference sequence). CDR3 loop: CANSVIGYNEQFF. The CDR3 DNA reads TGCGCCAACAGTGTTATCGGCTACAATGAGCAGTTCTTC.

As regards this clonotype: Its ends do not fully match the called genes, so a read error is possible. The chain carries TRBV11-3 and TRBJ1-2, with D possibly TRBD1 on 6 matching bases. The CDR3 covers 16 residues. Germline values: CDR1 SGHNT, CDR2 YENEEA. CDR3 loop: CASSSPTSGAKYGYIF. CDR3 DNA sequence: TGTGCCAGCAGCAGCCCGACCTCGGGGGCTAAATATGGCTACATCTTC.

This clonotype appeared once. V gene TRBV5-1 combines with J gene TRBJ1-5; D gene unclear. From germline, CDR1 is SGHRS and CDR2 YFSETQ. The ends were cut back, 0 bases at V and 3 bases at J, with 10 bases in the middle. This CDR3 region has 15 residues. CDR3: CASSLDPASNQPQHF. CDR3 bases: TGCGCCAGCAGCTTGGATCCGGCGTCCAATCAGCCCCAGCATTTT.